This T cell receptor (beta chain) was observed in a study of T cells after yellow fever vaccination. Study results and caveats: Primary-vaccination clones mostly resurfaced post-booster (under 98% CD4, roughly 90% CD8).

With regard to this clonotype: Antigen: not known.

CDR3 length: 13 amino acids. Trimming left V 4 bases short and J 3 bases short, with 8 bases between. CDR1 is SEHNR, CDR2 FQNEAQ, per germline (reference sequence). TCR cDNA was made by 5'RACE template switching, adding a universal primer site and UMIs. From the 5' RACE reads, TCRdb called clonotypes with MiXCR, one entry per CDR3 protein. The table has 510,000 or so distinct CDR3 sequences, roughly a fifth seen once. This chain joins TRBV7-9 and TRBJ2-3, with D possibly matching TRBD2 (6 bases). This sequence was found in a man aged 30 to 45 who received the YFV17D yellow fever vaccine. The source was PBMCs, collected 15 days after the yellow fever booster vaccination. CDR3 nucleotide sequence: TGTGCCAGCAGCTCACTAGCAACAGATACGCAGTATTTT. It codes for CASSSLATDTQYF.